This TCR beta chain stems from a study of blood T cell repertoires in COVID-19. Authors' processing steps: Reference gene primer amplification in the assay estimated nucleated cell counts. Clones were read by immunoSEQ multiplex PCR, and TCRdb kept only the in-frame ones, dropping some. V, J and clone size were drawn from that table, and D and trimming were deduced from the DNA. Among 250,000 to 350,000 clones listed, around 90% were seen once. The germline gives CDR1 SGHVS, CDR2 FQNEAQ. This CDR3 contains 12 residues. V shed 5 bases, J shed 11 bases, and the junction held 7 bases outside the gene matches. Donors were grouped by their self-reported clinical history.

The sequence was obtained from a woman between 45 and 60 years old who had recovered from COVID-19. The source material was PBMCs or T cells enriched from blood (not recorded which). The chain recombines TRBV7-8 with TRBJ1-1; 8 bases align to TRBD1. The CDR3 nucleotides read TGTGCCAGCAGCCAGGGACAGGTTAGGGCTTTCTTT. Protein sequence: CASSQGQVRAFF.